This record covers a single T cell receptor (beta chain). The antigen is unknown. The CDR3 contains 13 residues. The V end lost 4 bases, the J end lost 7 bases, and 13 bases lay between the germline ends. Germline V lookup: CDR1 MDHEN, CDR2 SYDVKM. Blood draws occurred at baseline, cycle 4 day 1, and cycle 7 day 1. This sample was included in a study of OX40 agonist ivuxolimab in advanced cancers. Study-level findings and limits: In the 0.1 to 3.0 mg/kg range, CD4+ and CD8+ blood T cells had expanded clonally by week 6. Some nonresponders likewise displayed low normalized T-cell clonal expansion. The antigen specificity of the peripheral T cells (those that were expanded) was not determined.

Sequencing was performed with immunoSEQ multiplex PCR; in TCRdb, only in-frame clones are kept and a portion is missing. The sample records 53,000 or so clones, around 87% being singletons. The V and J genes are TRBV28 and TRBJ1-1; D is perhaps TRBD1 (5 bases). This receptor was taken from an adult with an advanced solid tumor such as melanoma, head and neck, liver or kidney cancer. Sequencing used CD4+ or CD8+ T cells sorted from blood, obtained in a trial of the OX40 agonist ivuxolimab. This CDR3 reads CASSSDSDLEAFF. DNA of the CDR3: TGTGCCAGCAGTTCCGACAGCGACCTTGAAGCTTTCTTT. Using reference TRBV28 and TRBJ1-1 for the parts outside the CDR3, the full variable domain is DVKVTQSSRYLVKRTGEKVFLECVQDMDHENMFWYRQDPGLGLRLIYFSYDVKMKEKGDIPEGYSVSREKKERFSLILESASTNQTSMYLCASSSDSDLEAFFGQGTRLTVV.